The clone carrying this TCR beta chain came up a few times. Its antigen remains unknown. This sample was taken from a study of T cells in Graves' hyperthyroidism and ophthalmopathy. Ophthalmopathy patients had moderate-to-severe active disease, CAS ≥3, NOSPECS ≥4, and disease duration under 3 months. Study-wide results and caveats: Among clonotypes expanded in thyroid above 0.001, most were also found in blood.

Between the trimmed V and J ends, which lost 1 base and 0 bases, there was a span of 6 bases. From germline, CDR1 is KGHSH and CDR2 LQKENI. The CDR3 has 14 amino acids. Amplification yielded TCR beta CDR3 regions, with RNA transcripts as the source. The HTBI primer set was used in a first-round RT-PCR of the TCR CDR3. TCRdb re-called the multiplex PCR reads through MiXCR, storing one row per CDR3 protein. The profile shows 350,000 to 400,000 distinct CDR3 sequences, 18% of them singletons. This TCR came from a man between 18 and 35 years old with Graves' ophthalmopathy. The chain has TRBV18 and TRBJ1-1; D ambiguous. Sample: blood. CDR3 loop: CASSPLDMNTEAFF. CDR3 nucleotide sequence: TGTGCCAGCTCACCACTAGATATGAACACTGAAGCTTTCTTT.